Below are 22 T cell receptor beta chains sequenced from a single sample in a study of blood T cell repertoires in COVID-19. Here immunoSEQ multiplex PCR was the method, and the copy in TCRdb shows in-frame clones only, minus some. The data show about 89,000 clones, with 72% seen just once and around an eighth held by the top ten. The sequenced sample consisted of peripheral blood. The source is a woman aged 80 or over with acute or convalescent COVID-19.

This sequence joins TRBV7-8 and TRBJ2-5; 7 bases agree with TRBD2. Germline CDR1 and CDR2: SGHVS and FQNEAQ. J lost 5 bases, V lost 0 bases, and 6 bases had no gene match. CDR3 length equals 15 residues. The CDR3 protein is CASSLALRGGETQYF. Written as DNA, the CDR3 is TGTGCCAGCAGCTTAGCGCTTCGGGGAGGGGAGACCCAGTACTTC.

This clone has more than one count but fewer than ten. Other DNA sequences within the sample encode an identical CDR3. The chain links TRBV20-1 to TRBJ1-1; D call uncertain. The CDR3 runs to 11 residues. Germline-derived CDR1 and CDR2 are DFQATT and SNEGSKA (reference sequence). The ends were cut back, 4 bases at V and 1 base at J, with 4 bases in the middle. The CDR3 protein is CSATGNTEAFF. The CDR3, as DNA: TGCAGTGCTACCGGGAACACTGAAGCTTTCTTT.

This sequence joins TRBV7-2 and TRBJ2-7; 7 nucleotides align to TRBD1. Germline assignment: CDR1 SGHTA and CDR2 FQGNSA. The CDR3 sequence is 14 residues long. V dropped 6 bases and J dropped 2; count of bases not matched to a gene: 7. This CDR3 is CASSRQGSTYEQYF. Written as DNA, the CDR3 is TGTGCCAGCAGTCGACAGGGCTCAACCTACGAGCAGTACTTC.

This clone was recorded at least ten times. The chain joins TRBV20-1 to TRBJ1-1; 8 nucleotides align to TRBD1. This CDR3 contains 11 residues. Germline V gene sequence: CDR1 DFQATT, CDR2 SNEGSKA (reference sequence). The junction had 1 base not matched to a gene; V was cut back by 3 bases and J by 7 bases. The CDR3 DNA reads as TGCAGTGCTAGGACAGGGGATGAAGCTTTCTTT. Its translation is CSARTGDEAFF.

The chain uses TRBV5-1 and TRBJ2-2; D perhaps matches TRBD2 (6 bases). This CDR3 contains 16 residues. The germline V gene encodes CDR1 SGHRS and CDR2 YFSETQ. The V end lost 0 bases, the J end lost 5 bases, and 14 bases lay between the germline ends. The CDR3 is CASSLAEGSMTGELFF. The CDR3 coding sequence is TGCGCCAGCAGCTTGGCGGAGGGTTCGATGACCGGGGAGCTGTTTTTT.

The J gene is TRBJ2-5, the V gene TRBV7-2, with D maybe TRBD2 (7 bases). This CDR3 is built from 15 residues. V was trimmed by 0 bases and J by 4 bases, leaving 12 bases between them. Germline V gene lookup returns CDR1 SGHTA and CDR2 FQGNSA. The CDR3 DNA follows: TGTGCCAGCAGCTTAGCGGGGGGGCCGTTAGAGACCCAGTACTTC. This codes for CASSLAGGPLETQYF.

The chain joins TRBV18 to TRBJ1-1; D uncertain. Germline-derived CDR1 and CDR2 are KGHSH and LQKENI. The CDR3 sequence is 13 residues long. V shed 5 bases and J shed 5 bases, with 12 bases lying between them. The CDR3 coding sequence is TGTGCCAGCTCAACAACAGACGTGACTGAAGCTTTCTTT. Translation: CASSTTDVTEAFF.

The J gene is TRBJ1-1, the V gene TRBV5-1; 8 nucleotides line up with TRBD1. The trim removed 4 bases at V and 2 bases at J, leaving 1 base unmatched. Germline-derived CDR1 and CDR2 are SGHRS and YFSETQ. CDR3 size: 13 residues. DNA for the CDR3: TGCGCCAGCAGCGGACAGGGAAACACTGAAGCTTTCTTT. Its translation: CASSGQGNTEAFF. Filled out from reference TRBV5-1 and TRBJ1-1, the complete variable domain reads KAGVTQTPRYLIKTRGQQVTLSCSPISGHRSVSWYQQTPGQGLQFLFEYFSETQRNKGNFPGRFSGRQFSNSRSEMNVSTLELGDSALYLCASSGQGNTEAFFGQGTRLTVV.

This clone was seen only a few times. The V and J genes are TRBV7-2 and TRBJ1-1; 9 bases agree with TRBD1. The CDR3 extends over 14 amino acids. V was pared by 1 base and J by 8 bases, with 5 bases of the junction left unmatched. CDR1 is SGHTA and CDR2 is FQGNSA in the germline V gene. This CDR3 reads CASSLGGQGLEAFF. CDR3 DNA sequence: TGTGCCAGCAGCTTAGGGGGACAGGGATTAGAAGCTTTCTTT.

The chain uses TRBV19 and TRBJ1-2; maybe TRBD1 (5 bases). Germline loops: CDR1 LNHDA, CDR2 SQIVND (reference sequence). The CDR3 is made up of 14 amino acids. The V end was cut by 1 base, the J end by 8 bases, with 14 bases between. CDR3 in DNA: TGTGCCAGTAGTATAGTCACGGCAGGGCGAGGCTACACCTTC. Its translation: CASSIVTAGRGYTF.

The chain is built from TRBV28 and TRBJ1-2; D call uncertain. Per germline, CDR1 MDHEN and CDR2 SYDVKM. V lost 6 bases and J 4 bases, leaving 27 bases between the germline ends. This CDR3 has 18 residues. The chain's CDR3 is CASSTAYLRIVPIYGYTF. The CDR3 DNA reads as TGTGCCAGCAGCACAGCTTACCTCCGGATAGTCCCTATCTATGGCTACACCTTC.

The genes are TRBV7-9 and TRBJ2-1; TRBD2 is a possible D gene (6 bases). CDR1 SEHNR and CDR2 FQNEAQ come from the germline V gene (reference sequence). The V and J ends lost 4 bases and 8 bases respectively, with 21 bases between them. The CDR3 spans 16 residues. The CDR3 sequence: CASSSGWGDNGDEQFF. CDR3 sequence (DNA): TGTGCCAGCAGCTCGGGTTGGGGGGATAATGGTGATGAGCAGTTCTTC.

With respect to this clone: Relative to the germline gene, one junction end is altered; a read error may explain this. This sequence joins TRBV10-3 and TRBJ1-2, with TRBD1 matching 7 bases. This CDR3 spans 12 amino acids. The germline V gene encodes CDR1 ENHRY and CDR2 SYGVKD. In DNA, the CDR3 is TGTGCCATCACTGAGGGGGCTGAAGGCTACACCTTC. Protein sequence: CAITEGAEGYTF.

The gene calls are TRBV5-1 and TRBJ1-1; no firm D call. Germline-derived CDR1 and CDR2 are SGHRS and YFSETQ. V lost 0 bases and J 0 bases, leaving 9 bases between the germline ends. The CDR3 covers 15 residues. The CDR3: CASSLGGQMNTEAFF. DNA of the CDR3: TGCGCCAGCAGCTTGGGTGGGCAGATGAACACTGAAGCTTTCTTT.

By share, this clone counts as medium-sized. The chain joins TRBV6-2 or TRBV6-3 to TRBJ1-5, with TRBD1 identical over 7 bases. Trimming removed 5 bases from V and 4 bases from J; junction bases left unmatched: 8. Germline V gene lookup returns CDR1 MNHEY and CDR2 SVGEGT. This CDR3 has 15 residues. The CDR3 reads CASSPPHRGNQPQHF. DNA for the CDR3: TGTGCCAGCAGTCCCCCCCACAGGGGAAATCAGCCCCAGCATTTT.

V gene TRBV5-1 combines with J gene TRBJ2-1; TRBD2 matches 8 bases. The CDR3 sequence is 14 residues long. The trim removed 6 bases at V and 0 bases at J, leaving 2 bases unmatched. The germline V gene encodes CDR1 SGHRS and CDR2 YFSETQ. CDR3 DNA sequence: TGCGCCAGCACGGCGGGAGGCTCCTACAATGAGCAGTTCTTC. As protein: CASTAGGSYNEQFF.

This clone was observed a handful of times. The rearrangement uses TRBV4-2 and TRBJ2-5; 14 positions agree with TRBD2. Losses at the gene ends were 0 bases for V and 0 bases for J; bases not matched to a gene: 6. Looked up from germline, CDR1 is LGHNA and CDR2 is YNFKEQ. The CDR3 covers 19 residues. In DNA form, the CDR3 reads TGTGCCAGCAGCCAAGAGGGACTAGCGGGGGATGGGTACCAAGAGACCCAGTACTTC. Its protein product is CASSQEGLAGDGYQETQYF.

This chain uses TRBV5-5 with TRBJ1-2; 8 bases align to TRBD1. The CDR3 has 13 amino acids. In germline, CDR1 is SGHKS, CDR2 YYEKEE (reference sequence). With V trimmed by 4 bases and J by 8 bases, 7 bases remained unmatched. This CDR3 reads CASSPRTGLGYTF. CDR3 nucleotides: TGTGCCAGCAGCCCAAGGACAGGGTTAGGCTACACCTTC.

V usage is TRBV15 and J usage is TRBJ2-1; D is undetermined. CDR1 is LNHNV, CDR2 YYDKDF, per germline (reference sequence). CDR3 length: 13 amino acids. V was trimmed by 0 bases and J by 9 bases, leaving 9 bases between them. The CDR3: CATSRDHQREQFF. In DNA, the CDR3 is TGTGCCACCAGCAGAGATCATCAGCGTGAGCAGTTCTTC.

The gene calls are TRBV11-1 and TRBJ2-1; possibly TRBD1 for D (6 bases). CDR3 length: 13 amino acids. The germline V gene encodes CDR1 SGHAT and CDR2 FQDESV (reference sequence). Trimming cost V 1 base and J 10 bases, with 11 bases left between them. CDR3 DNA: TGTGCCAGCAGCTTAGAGGGCAGGGGCGAGCAGTTCTTC. Protein sequence: CASSLEGRGEQFF.

The chain carries TRBV3-1 (or the pseudogene TRBV3-2) and TRBJ1-5, with no clear D. V was cut by 5 bases and J by 7 bases, with 9 bases left in between. The germline gives CDR1 LGHDT, CDR2 YNNKEL (reference sequence). The CDR3 totals 12 residues. CDR3 sequence: CASSVSGQPQHF. CDR3 nucleotide sequence: TGTGCCAGCAGCGTCTCGGGGCAGCCCCAGCATTTT.

The rearrangement joins TRBV9 to TRBJ1-2; 10 bases match TRBD1. With V trimmed by 3 bases and J by 3 bases, 8 bases remained unmatched. The CDR3 is 16 residues long. Germline-derived CDR1 and CDR2 are SGDLS and YYNGEE. This CDR3 reads CASSGWDRGSDYGYTF. CDR3 bases: TGTGCCAGCAGCGGATGGGACAGGGGTTCGGACTATGGCTACACCTTC.